These 14 T cell receptor beta chains share one sample of origin, sequenced in a study of T cell changes during pregnancy in multiple sclerosis. Generated by immunoSEQ multiplex PCR, the TCRdb table keeps only in-frame clones and is missing some. The sample yields approximately 43,000 clones, around 92% seen once. The material was CD8+ T cells from peripheral blood mononuclear cells, obtained in the third trimester of pregnancy. The receptor set was obtained from a female donor with multiple sclerosis, enrolled in a pregnancy study.

This chain links TRBV14 with TRBJ1-1, with D unresolved. The CDR3 runs to 15 residues. With 0 bases removed from V and 5 bases from J, the gap between germline ends came to 13 bases. Per germline, CDR1 SGHDN and CDR2 FVKESK. The CDR3 protein is CASSQDLGGRTEAFF. The DNA of the CDR3 is TGTGCCAGCAGCCAAGATCTCGGAGGAAGGACTGAAGCTTTCTTT.

J is TRBJ2-1 and V is TRBV6-5; no clear D. Germline CDR1 and CDR2: MNHEY and SVGAGI. This CDR3 region has 13 residues. V was trimmed by 6 bases and J by 6 bases, leaving 12 bases between them. This chain's CDR3 is CASSLRSSNEQFF. The CDR3 nucleotides are TGTGCCAGCAGCCTCCGTTCTAGCAATGAGCAGTTCTTC.

This chain connects TRBV2 to TRBJ2-3, with a weak D call TRBD2 (6 bases). Deletions cut 9 bases from V and 1 base from J, with 14 bases between. CDR3 length: 14 amino acids. Per germline, CDR1 SNHLY and CDR2 FYNNEI. The CDR3 DNA reads TGTGCCAGTCGACCGGGACTCGGCACAGATACGCAGTATTTT. This gives the protein CASRPGLGTDTQYF. The whole variable domain, remainder taken from reference TRBV2 and TRBJ2-3, is EPEVTQTPSHQVTQMGQEVILRCVPISNHLYFYWYRQILGQKVEFLVSFYNNEISEKSEIFDDQFSVERPDGSNFTLKIRSTKLEDSAMYFCASRPGLGTDTQYFGPGTRLTVL.

CDR3 region: CASSELAGAADTQYF. The CDR3 nucleotides read TGTGCCAGCAGTGAACTAGCGGGAGCGGCAGATACGCAGTATTTT. The V gene is TRBV6-4, the J gene TRBJ2-3, with 11 bases fitting TRBD2. This CDR3 has 15 amino acids. Per germline, CDR1 MRHNA and CDR2 SNTAGT. Losses at the gene ends were 3 bases for V and 4 bases for J; bases not matched to a gene: 3.

The V and J genes are TRBV27 and TRBJ2-7; no definite D call. Trimming took 4 bases from V and 2 from J, leaving 3 bases between them. The CDR3 is made up of 11 amino acids. The germline CDR1 and CDR2 sequences are MNHEY and SMNVEV (reference sequence). The CDR3 here is CASSSAYEQYF. CDR3 sequence (DNA): TGTGCCAGCAGTTCCGCCTACGAGCAGTACTTC.

The chain carries TRBV30 and TRBJ2-5; possibly TRBD1 for D (6 bases). V dropped 2 bases and J dropped 2 bases, with 12 bases sitting between them. The V gene's germline CDR1 is GTSNPN and CDR2 SVGIG (reference sequence). CDR3 size: 14 residues. CDR3 protein: CAWSTGTGQETQYF. CDR3 DNA sequence: TGTGCCTGGAGTACCGGTACAGGGCAAGAGACCCAGTACTTC.

This clone was seen a single time. The chain recombines TRBV28 with TRBJ2-5; D might be TRBD2 (5 bases). CDR3 size: 12 residues. V was shortened by 2 bases and J by 4 bases, with 5 bases between the two germline ends. Germline V gene sequence: CDR1 MDHEN, CDR2 SYDVKM. CDR3 DNA: TGTGCCAGCAGTTTAGAGGGAGAGACCCAGTACTTC. Translation gives CASSLEGETQYF.

This rearrangement joins TRBV7-6 to TRBJ2-7; 9 nucleotides align to TRBD1. The CDR3 is 14 residues long. Trimming at V came to 4 bases and at J to 5 bases, leaving 6 bases not matched to a gene. From germline, CDR1 is SGHVS and CDR2 FNYEAQ. The CDR3 DNA reads TGTGCCAGCAGCTCTCCGGGACAGGGAGACGAGCAGTACTTC. Amino acids: CASSSPGQGDEQYF.

The CDR3 region has the DNA TGTGCCAGCAGCTTGGATGAAGAGCGGATGGATGGGGCCAACGTCCTGACTTTC. Its protein product is CASSLDEERMDGANVLTF. This rearrangement joins TRBV7-9 to TRBJ2-6; TRBD2 might be the D (5 bases). The CDR3 loop spans 18 amino acids. V was cut by 3 bases and J by 3 bases, with 18 bases left in between. Germline loops: CDR1 SEHNR, CDR2 FQNEAQ (reference sequence).

The V call is TRBV4-3, the J call TRBJ2-7; possible D gene TRBD2, 5 bases. CDR1 and CDR2 from the germline V gene are LGHNA and YSLEER. The CDR3 contains 13 residues. V was shortened by 0 bases and J by 4 bases, with 7 bases between the two germline ends. The CDR3 nucleotides read TGCGCCAGCAGCCAAGATTCGGGATACGAGCAGTACTTC. This gives the protein CASSQDSGYEQYF.

V usage is TRBV28 and J usage is TRBJ2-1, with 7 positions matching TRBD1. V trimming: 5 bases; J trimming: 9 bases; junction bases outside the gene matches: 7. The CDR3 covers 13 residues. Germline-derived CDR1 and CDR2 are MDHEN and SYDVKM. The chain's CDR3 is CASSLDRAPEQFF. For the CDR3, the DNA is TGTGCCAGCAGTCTTGACAGGGCTCCTGAGCAGTTCTTC.

This chain joins TRBV4-1 and TRBJ2-1; D perhaps matches TRBD2 (5 bases). Looked up from germline, CDR1 is MGHRA and CDR2 is YSYEKL. CDR3 length: 16 residues. V was clipped by 0 bases and J by 4 bases, with 13 bases between them. The CDR3 protein is CASSQDPGVPYNEQFF. CDR3 sequence (DNA): TGCGCCAGCAGCCAAGATCCCGGGGTCCCTTACAATGAGCAGTTCTTC.

The J gene is TRBJ1-3, the V gene TRBV28; the match to TRBD1 covers 11 bases. V dropped 3 bases and J dropped 4; count of bases not matched to a gene: 5. The CDR3 spans 16 residues. Germline CDR1 is MDHEN and CDR2 is SYDVKM. For the CDR3, the DNA is TGTGCCAGCAGTTTCGCGGACAGGGGGCGAGGAAACACCATATATTTT. Protein: CASSFADRGRGNTIYF.

The gene calls are TRBV4-1 and TRBJ1-1, with D maybe TRBD1 (6 bases). Trimming stripped 2 bases from V and 5 bases from J, with 9 bases between. Germline CDR1 reads MGHRA; CDR2 reads YSYEKL. The CDR3 runs to 13 residues. The CDR3 loop is CASSQQTGTEAFF. CDR3 nucleotide sequence: TGCGCCAGCAGCCAACAAACAGGGACTGAAGCTTTCTTT.